The clone carrying this TCR beta chain was recorded many times. Its antigen is not identified. Each CDR3 protein gets one entry after TCRdb re-called the 5' RACE reads with MiXCR. Found here are 48,000 or so distinct CDR3 sequences, 5.3% of them singletons; the top ten hold approximately 10%. These data come from a study of spatial heterogeneity in lung cancer. Across the study: Detection consistently yielded more beta chains than alpha chains.

Whole-study findings and limits: Follow-up blood showed ubiquitous expanded tumor TCRs less than blood at resection did.

The CDR3 consists of 15 residues. The ends lost 6 bases at V and 9 bases at J; junction bases unmatched: 9. Germline assignment: CDR1 DFQATT and CDR2 SNEGSKA (reference sequence). Time point of the sample: sample taken at primary tumor resection. The sequenced material consisted of unsorted whole RNA from tumor, nontumor lung or frozen PBMC. Material: PBMCs, obtained at surgery. The V gene is TRBV20-1, the J gene TRBJ2-1, with 15 bases matching TRBD2. This sequence was found in a male donor with early-stage non-small cell lung cancer. CDR3: CSAKRTGLAGGEQFF. The CDR3 DNA follows: TGCAGTGCCAAGAGGACGGGACTAGCGGGAGGTGAGCAGTTCTTC.